A single T cell receptor (beta chain) is shown here with its context. Antigen: not known. The data were obtained in a study of post-analysis software for immune sequencing data. Notes on the study in general: Compared against controls, patients with multiple sclerosis displayed significantly lower normalized Chao1 diversity. Patients carried 4 or 5 TRBV segments more frequently than controls did, and TRBV5-6, TRBV5-1 and TRBV20-1 were among them.

V gave up 4 bases and J gave up 1 base, with 10 bases separating them. The CDR3 is made up of 14 amino acids. Presence of unique molecular identifiers characterized the TCR beta cDNA libraries. The T cell input of roughly 0.9 to 11 million gave around 540,000 cDNA molecules. One entry per CDR3 protein results from TCRdb running MiXCR on the PCR reads. The sample holds a few hundred thousand distinct CDR3 sequences, about 39% seen once. V and J are TRBV12-3 or TRBV12-4 and TRBJ1-1; no definite D call. The sequenced sample was blood. The sequence came from a girl under 10 years old with multiple sclerosis. The DNA of the CDR3 is TGTGCCAGCAGTTCAAGGGAAAGGAACACTGAAGCTTTCTTT. Its protein is CASSSRERNTEAFF.